The sequence of this T cell receptor beta chain was determined in a study of blood T cell repertoires in COVID-19. Study details: The United States, Italy and Spain supplied acute and convalescent COVID-19 samples. The analysed material was cDNA or gDNA that came from T cells, B-cell-depleted T cells, or PBMCs.

Original processing methods: Reference gene primer amplification yielded estimated nucleated cell counts. This table comes from immunoSEQ multiplex PCR, and its TCRdb copy is limited to in-frame clones, with some not included. V, J and clone size derive from that table, while D and trimming were established from the DNA sequence. The repertoire consists of roughly 200,000 clones, with roughly 90% occurring once and the leading ten covering around 5.9%. This clone has only a few counts. This CDR3 region has 15 residues. Unmatched junction bases numbered 3, after V lost 3 bases and J lost 4 bases. The germline V gene encodes CDR1 SNHLY and CDR2 FYNNEI.

The V gene is TRBV2, the J gene TRBJ1-5, with TRBD1 matching 10 bases. The sample was peripheral blood. The clonotype originates from a woman in her forties who had recovered from COVID-19. CDR3 in DNA: TGTGCCAGCAGTGATTGGACAGGGGGAAATCAGCCCCAGCATTTT. Its protein product is CASSDWTGGNQPQHF.